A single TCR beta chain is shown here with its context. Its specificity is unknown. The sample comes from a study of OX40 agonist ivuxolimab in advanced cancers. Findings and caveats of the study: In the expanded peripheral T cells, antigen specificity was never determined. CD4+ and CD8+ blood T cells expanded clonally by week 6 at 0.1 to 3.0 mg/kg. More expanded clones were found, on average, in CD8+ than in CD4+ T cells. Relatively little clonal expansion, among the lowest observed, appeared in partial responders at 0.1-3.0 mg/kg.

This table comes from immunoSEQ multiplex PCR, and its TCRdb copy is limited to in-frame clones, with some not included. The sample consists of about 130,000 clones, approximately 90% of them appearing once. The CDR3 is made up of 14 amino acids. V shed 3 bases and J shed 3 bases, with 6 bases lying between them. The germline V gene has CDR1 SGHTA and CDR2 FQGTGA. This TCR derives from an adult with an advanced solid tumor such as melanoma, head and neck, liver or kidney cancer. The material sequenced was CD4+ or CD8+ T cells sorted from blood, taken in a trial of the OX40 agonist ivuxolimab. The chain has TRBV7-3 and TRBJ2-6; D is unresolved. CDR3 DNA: TGTGCCAGCAGCTTTTACGATGGGGCCAACGTCCTGACTTTC. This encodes CASSFYDGANVLTF.